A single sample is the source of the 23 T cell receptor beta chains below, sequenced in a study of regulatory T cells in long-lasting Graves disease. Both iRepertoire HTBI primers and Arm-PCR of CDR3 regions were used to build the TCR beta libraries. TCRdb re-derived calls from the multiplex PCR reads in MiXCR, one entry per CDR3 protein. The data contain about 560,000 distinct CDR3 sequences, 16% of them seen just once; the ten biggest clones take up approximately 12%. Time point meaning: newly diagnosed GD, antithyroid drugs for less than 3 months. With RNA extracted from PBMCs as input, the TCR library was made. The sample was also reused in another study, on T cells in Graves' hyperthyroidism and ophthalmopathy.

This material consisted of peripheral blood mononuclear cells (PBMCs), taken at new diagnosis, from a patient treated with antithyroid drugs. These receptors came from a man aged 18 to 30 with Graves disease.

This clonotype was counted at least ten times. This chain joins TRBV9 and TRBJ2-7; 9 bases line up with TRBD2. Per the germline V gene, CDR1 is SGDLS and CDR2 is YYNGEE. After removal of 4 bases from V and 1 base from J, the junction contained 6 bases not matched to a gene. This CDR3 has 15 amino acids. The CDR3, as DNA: TGTGCCAGCAGCCACGGGACTAGCCCTTCCTACGAGCAGTACTTC. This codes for CASSHGTSPSYEQYF.

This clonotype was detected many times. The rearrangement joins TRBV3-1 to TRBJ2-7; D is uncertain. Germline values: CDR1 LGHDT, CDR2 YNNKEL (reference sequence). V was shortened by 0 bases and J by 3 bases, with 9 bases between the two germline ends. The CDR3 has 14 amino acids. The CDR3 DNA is TGTGCCAGCAGCCAAGATTTGAGTGACTACGAGCAGTACTTC. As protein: CASSQDLSDYEQYF.

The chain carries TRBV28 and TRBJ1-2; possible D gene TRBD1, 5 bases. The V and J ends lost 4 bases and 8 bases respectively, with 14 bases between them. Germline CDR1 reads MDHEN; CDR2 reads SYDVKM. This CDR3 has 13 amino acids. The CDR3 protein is CASSSDTFRGYTF. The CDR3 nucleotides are TGTGCCAGCAGTTCGGACACTTTTAGGGGCTACACCTTC.

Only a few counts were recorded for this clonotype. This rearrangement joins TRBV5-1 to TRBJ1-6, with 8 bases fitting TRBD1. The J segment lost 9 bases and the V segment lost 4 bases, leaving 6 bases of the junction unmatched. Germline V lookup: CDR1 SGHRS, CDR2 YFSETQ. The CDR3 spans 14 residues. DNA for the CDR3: TGCGCCAGCAGCCCGGACAGGGAAGGTTCACCCCTCCACTTT. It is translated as CASSPDREGSPLHF.

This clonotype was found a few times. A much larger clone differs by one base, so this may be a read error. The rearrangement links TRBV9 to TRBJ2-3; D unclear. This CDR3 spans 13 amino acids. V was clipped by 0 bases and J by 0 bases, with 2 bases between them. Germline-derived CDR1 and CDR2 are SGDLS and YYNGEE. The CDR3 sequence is CASSVGSTDTQYF. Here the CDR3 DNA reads TGTGCCAGCAGCGTAGGGAGCACAGATACGCAGTATTTT.

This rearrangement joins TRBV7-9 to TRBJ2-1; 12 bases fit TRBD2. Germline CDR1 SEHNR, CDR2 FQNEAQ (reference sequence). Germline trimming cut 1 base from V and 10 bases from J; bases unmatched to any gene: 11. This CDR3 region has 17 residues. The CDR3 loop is CASSLVVRTSGVGEQFF. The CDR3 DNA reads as TGTGCCAGCAGCTTAGTTGTCAGGACTAGCGGGGTCGGGGAGCAGTTCTTC.

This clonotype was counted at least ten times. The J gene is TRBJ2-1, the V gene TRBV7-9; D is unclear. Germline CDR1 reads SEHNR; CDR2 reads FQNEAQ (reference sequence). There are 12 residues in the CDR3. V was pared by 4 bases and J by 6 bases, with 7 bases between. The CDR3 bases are TGTGCCAGCAGCTCGGTGGGCAATGAGCAGTTCTTC. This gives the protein CASSSVGNEQFF.

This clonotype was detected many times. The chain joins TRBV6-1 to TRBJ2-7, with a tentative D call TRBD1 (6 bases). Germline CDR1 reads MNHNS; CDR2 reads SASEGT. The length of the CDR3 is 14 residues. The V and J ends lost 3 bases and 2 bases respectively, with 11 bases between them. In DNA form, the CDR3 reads TGTGCCAGCAGTGAGGCGGCAGGGGCCTACGAGCAGTACTTC. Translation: CASSEAAGAYEQYF.

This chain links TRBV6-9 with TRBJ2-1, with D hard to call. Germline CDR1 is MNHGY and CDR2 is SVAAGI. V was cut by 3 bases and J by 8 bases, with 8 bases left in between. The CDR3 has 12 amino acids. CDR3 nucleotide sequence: TGTGCCAGCAGTTACCCCCCGGATGAGCAGTTCTTC. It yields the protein CASSYPPDEQFF.

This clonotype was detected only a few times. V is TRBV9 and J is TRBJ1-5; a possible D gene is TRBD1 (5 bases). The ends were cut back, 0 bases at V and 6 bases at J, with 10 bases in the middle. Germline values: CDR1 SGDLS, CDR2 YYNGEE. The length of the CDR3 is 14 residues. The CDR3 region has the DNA TGTGCCAGCAGCGTAGGGGGCGTGGGTCAGCCCCAGCATTTT. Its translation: CASSVGGVGQPQHF.

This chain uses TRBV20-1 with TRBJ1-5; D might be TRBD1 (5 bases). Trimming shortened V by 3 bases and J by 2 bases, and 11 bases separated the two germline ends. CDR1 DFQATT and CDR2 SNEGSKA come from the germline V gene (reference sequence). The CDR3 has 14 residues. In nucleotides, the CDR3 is TGCAGTGCTAGTCCGGGGCGTCGCAATCAGCCCCAGCATTTT. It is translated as CSASPGRRNQPQHF.

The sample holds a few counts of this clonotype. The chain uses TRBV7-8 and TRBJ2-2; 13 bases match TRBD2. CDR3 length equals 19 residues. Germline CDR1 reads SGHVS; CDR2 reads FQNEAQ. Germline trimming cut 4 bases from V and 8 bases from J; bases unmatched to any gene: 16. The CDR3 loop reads CASSSTGTSGIPRLGELFF. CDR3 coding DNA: TGTGCCAGCAGCTCGACCGGGACTAGCGGGATCCCAAGATTAGGGGAGCTGTTTTTT.

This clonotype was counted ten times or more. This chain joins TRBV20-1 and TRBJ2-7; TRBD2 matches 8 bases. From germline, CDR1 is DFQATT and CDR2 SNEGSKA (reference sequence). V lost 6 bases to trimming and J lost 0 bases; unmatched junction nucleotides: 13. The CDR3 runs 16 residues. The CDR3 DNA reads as TGCAGTGCGACTAGGTTTAGCGGGACAAGCTCCTACGAGCAGTACTTC. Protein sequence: CSATRFSGTSSYEQYF.

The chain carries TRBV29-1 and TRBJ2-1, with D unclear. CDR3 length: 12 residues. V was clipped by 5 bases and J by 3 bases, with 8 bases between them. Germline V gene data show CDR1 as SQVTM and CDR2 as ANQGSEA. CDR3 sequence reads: CSVSTLYNEQFF. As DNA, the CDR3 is TGCAGCGTTTCAACCCTCTACAATGAGCAGTTCTTC.

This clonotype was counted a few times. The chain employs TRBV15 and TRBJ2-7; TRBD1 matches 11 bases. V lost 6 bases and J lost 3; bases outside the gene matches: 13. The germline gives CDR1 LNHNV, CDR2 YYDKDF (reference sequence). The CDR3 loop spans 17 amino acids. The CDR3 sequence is CATSTLYGDRGNYEQYF. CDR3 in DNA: TGTGCCACCAGTACCCTCTATGGGGACAGGGGGAACTACGAGCAGTACTTC.

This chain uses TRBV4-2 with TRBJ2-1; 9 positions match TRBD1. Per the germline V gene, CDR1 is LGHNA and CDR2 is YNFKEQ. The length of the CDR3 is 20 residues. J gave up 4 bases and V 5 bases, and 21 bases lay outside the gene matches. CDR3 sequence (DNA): TGTGCCAGCAGCTCGAGGGCCGGGACAGGGAGTTCGAGCTTGTACAATGAGCAGTTCTTC. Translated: CASSSRAGTGSSSLYNEQFF.

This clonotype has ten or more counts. This CDR3 is CASHGAVEGDYGYTF. The CDR3 region has the DNA TGTGCCAGCCACGGGGCGGTTGAGGGCGACTATGGCTACACCTTC. The chain joins TRBV2 to TRBJ1-2, with D possibly being TRBD1 (5 bases). V gave up 8 bases and J gave up 3 bases, with 19 bases separating them. CDR1 is SNHLY, CDR2 FYNNEI, per germline. This CDR3 is built from 15 residues.

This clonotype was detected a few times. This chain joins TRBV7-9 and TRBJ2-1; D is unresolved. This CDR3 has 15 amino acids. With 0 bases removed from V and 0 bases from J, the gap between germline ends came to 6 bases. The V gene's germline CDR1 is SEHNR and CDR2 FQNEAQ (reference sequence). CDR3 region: CASSLARSSYNEQFF. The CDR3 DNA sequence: TGTGCCAGCAGCTTAGCGAGGAGCTCCTACAATGAGCAGTTCTTC. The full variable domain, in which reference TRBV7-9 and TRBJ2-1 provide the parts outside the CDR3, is DTGVSQNPRHKITKRGQNVTFRCDPISEHNRLYWYRQTLGQGPEFLTYFQNEAQLEKSRLLSDRFSAERPKGSFSTLEIQRTEQGDSAMYLCASSLARSSYNEQFFGPGTRLTVL.

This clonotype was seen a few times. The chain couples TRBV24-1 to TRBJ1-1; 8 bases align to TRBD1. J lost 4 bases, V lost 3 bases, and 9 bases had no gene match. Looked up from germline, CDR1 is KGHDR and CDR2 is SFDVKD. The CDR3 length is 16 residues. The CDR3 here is CATSDDRTGWGTEAFF. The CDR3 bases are TGTGCCACCAGTGATGACCGGACAGGGTGGGGCACTGAAGCTTTCTTT.

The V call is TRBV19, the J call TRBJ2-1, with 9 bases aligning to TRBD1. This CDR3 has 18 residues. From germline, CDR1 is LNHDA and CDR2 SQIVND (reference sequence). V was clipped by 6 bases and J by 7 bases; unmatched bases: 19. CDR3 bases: TGTGCCAGTAGCGGGGGACAGGGATTCGTACCCGAAACAAATGAGCAGTTCTTC. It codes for CASSGGQGFVPETNEQFF.

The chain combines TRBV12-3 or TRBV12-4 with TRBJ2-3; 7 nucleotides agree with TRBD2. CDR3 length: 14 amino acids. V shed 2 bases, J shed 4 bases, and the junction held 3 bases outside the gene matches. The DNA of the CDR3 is TGTGCCAGCAGTTTATCACTAGCGTCAGATACGCAGTATTTT. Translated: CASSLSLASDTQYF.

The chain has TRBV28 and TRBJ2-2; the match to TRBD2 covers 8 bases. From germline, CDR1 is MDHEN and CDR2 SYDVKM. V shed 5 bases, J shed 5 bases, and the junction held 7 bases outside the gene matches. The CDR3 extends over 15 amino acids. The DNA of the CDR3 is TGTGCCAGCAGTGTCCCTAGCGGGCGGACCGGGGAGCTGTTTTTT. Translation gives CASSVPSGRTGELFF. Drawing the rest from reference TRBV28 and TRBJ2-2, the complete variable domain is DVKVTQSSRYLVKRTGEKVFLECVQDMDHENMFWYRQDPGLGLRLIYFSYDVKMKEKGDIPEGYSVSREKKERFSLILESASTNQTSMYLCASSVPSGRTGELFFGEGSRLTVL.

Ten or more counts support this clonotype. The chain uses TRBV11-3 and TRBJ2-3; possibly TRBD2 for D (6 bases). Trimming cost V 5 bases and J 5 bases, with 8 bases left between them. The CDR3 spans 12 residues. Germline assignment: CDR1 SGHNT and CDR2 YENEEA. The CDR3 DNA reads TGTGCCAGCAGCCGGGGACTAGATACGCAGTATTTT. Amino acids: CASSRGLDTQYF.